This T cell receptor beta chain was profiled in a study of beta chain bispecific antibodies for T cell cancers. Study context: Surviving healthy donor T cells from leukemia-line and bispecific antibody cocultures were TRBV-sequenced for family depletion.

Clonotype quantities came from unique molecular identifier barcode counts. TCRdb recomputed calls from the 5' RACE reads with MiXCR, one row per CDR3 protein. The sample holds tens of thousands of distinct CDR3 sequences, approximately 2% seen once. V was clipped by 3 bases and J by 8 bases, with 14 bases between them. The CDR3 spans 13 residues. Germline CDR1 is SGHNT and CDR2 is YYREEE (reference sequence). As for this clonotype: What it binds is unknown.

Expansion lasted roughly three days, with either anti-CD3 antibody OKT3 or CD3/CD28 beads. Jurkat-T cell coculture with anti-TRBV12, compared with an anti-CD19 control. Study-wide findings and caveats: Versus anti-CD19, anti-TRBV12 exposure cut the TRBV12-3 share of TRBV signal by roughly 99%. TRBV-directed bispecific antibodies appeared to leave all non-targeted, unrelated TRBV family members unaffected. Normal T cells contributed less of the targeted TRBV signal than the leukemia cells did.

The origin of this receptor is a human donor in good health. Some clones in this sample may be carry-over from other donors' samples. The V gene is TRBV5-4, the J gene TRBJ1-2; weak D call: TRBD1 (5 bases). The specimen comprised healthy donor T cells cultured with leukemia cells, sampled from a culture containing a bispecific antibody targeting TCR Vbeta12. In nucleotides, the CDR3 is TGTGCCAGCAGCTGGGTTGCCCAGGGCGGCTACACCTTC. This translates into CASSWVAQGGYTF. Full variable domain (rest looked up from reference TRBV5-4 and TRBJ1-2): ETGVTQSPTHLIKTRGQQVTLRCSSQSGHNTVSWYQQALGQGPQFIFQYYREEENGRGNFPPRFSGLQFPNYSSELNVNALELDDSALYLCASSWVAQGGYTFGSGTRLTVV.